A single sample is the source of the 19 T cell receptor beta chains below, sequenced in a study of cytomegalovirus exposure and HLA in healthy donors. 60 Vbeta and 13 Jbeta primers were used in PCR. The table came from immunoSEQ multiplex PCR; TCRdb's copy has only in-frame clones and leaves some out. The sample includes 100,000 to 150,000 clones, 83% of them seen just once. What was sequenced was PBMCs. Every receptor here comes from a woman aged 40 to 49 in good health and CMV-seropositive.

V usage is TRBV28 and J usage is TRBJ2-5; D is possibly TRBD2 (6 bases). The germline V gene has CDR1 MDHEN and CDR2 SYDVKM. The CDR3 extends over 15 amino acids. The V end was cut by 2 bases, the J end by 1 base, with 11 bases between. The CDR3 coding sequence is TGTGCCAGCAGTTTACGGCAGGGACTCCAAGAGACCCAGTACTTC. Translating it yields CASSLRQGLQETQYF.

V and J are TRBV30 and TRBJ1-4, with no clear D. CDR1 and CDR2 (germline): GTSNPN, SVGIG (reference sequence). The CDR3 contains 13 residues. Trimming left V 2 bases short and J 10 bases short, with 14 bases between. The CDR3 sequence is CAWSSSLLGKLFF. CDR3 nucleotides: TGTGCCTGGAGTTCGTCCCTACTCGGAAAACTGTTTTTT.

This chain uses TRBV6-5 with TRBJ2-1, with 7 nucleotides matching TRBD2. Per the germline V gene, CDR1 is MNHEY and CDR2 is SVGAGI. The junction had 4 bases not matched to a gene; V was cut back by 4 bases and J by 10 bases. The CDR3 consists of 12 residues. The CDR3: CASSLGGWEQFF. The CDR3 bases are TGTGCCAGCAGTTTGGGGGGGTGGGAGCAGTTCTTC.

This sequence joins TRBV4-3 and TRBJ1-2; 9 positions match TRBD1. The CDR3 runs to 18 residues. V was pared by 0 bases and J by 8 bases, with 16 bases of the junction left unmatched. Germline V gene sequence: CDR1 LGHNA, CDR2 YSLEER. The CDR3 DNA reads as TGCGCCAGCAGCCAAGATCTAGCTTCGGGGACAGGGACGTTGGGCTACACCTTC. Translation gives CASSQDLASGTGTLGYTF.

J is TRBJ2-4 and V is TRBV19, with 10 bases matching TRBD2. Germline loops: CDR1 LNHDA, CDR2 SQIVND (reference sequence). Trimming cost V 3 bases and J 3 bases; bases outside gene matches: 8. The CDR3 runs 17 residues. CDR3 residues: CASSILGLATVKNIQYF. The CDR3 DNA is TGTGCCAGTAGTATTCTGGGACTAGCGACAGTCAAAAACATTCAGTACTTC.

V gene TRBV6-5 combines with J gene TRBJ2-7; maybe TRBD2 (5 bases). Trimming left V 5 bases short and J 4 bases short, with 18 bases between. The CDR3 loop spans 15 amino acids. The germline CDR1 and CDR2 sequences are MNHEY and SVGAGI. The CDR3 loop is CASSPGETWVYEQYF. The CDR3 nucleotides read TGTGCCAGCAGTCCTGGGGAGACCTGGGTTTACGAGCAGTACTTC.

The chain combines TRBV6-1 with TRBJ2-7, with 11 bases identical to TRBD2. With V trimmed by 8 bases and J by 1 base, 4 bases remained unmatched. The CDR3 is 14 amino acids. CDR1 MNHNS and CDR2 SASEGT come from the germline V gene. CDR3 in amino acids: CASGGLADSYEQYF. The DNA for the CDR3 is TGTGCCAGCGGGGGACTAGCGGATTCCTACGAGCAGTACTTC.

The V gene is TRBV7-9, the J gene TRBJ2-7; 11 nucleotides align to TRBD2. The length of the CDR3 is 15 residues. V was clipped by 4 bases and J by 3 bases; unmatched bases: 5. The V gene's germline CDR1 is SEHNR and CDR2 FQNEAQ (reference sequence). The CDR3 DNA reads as TGTGCCAGCAGCTCACCTACTAGCGGGAGCTACGAGCAGTACTTC. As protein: CASSSPTSGSYEQYF.

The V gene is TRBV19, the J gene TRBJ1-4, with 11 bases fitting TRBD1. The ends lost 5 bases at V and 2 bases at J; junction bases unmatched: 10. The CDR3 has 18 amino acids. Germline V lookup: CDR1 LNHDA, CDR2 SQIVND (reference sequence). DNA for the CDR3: TGTGCCAGTAGTCCGGCGGACAGGGGGCACGTTACTAATGAAAAACTGTTTTTT. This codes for CASSPADRGHVTNEKLFF. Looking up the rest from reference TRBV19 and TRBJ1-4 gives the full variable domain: DGGITQSPKYLFRKEGQNVTLSCEQNLNHDAMYWYRQDPGQGLRLIYYSQIVNDFQKGDIAEGYSVSREKKESFPLTVTSAQKNPTAFYLCASSPADRGHVTNEKLFFGSGTQLSVL.

The CDR3 DNA sequence: TGTGCCAGCAGCAAAGCCCCTGCCACAGGGTTGGGAAACACCATATATTTT. Translating it yields CASSKAPATGLGNTIYF. This chain connects TRBV21-1 to TRBJ1-3; TRBD1, the table's D call, lacks a check against the DNA. TRBV21-1 represents a pseudogene. CDR3 length: 17 residues.

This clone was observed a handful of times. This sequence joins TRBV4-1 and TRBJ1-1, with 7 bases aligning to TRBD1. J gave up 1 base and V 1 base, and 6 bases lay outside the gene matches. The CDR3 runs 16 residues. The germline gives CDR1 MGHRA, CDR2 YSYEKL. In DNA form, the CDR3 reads TGCGCCAGCAGCCAAGGCTACAGGGGCAAGAACACTGAAGCTTTCTTT. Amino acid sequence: CASSQGYRGKNTEAFF.

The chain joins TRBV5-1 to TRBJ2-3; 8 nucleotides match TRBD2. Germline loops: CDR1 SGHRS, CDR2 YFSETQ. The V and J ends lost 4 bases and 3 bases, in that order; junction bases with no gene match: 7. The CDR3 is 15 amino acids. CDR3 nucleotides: TGCGCCAGCAGCCAGCCCCCTAGCGGGACAGATACGCAGTATTTT. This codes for CASSQPPSGTDTQYF.

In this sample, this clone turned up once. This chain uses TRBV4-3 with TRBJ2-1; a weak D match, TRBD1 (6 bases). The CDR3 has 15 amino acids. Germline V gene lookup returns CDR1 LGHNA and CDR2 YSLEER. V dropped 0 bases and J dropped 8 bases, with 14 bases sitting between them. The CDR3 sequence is CASSQDGEGVDEQFF. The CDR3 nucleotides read TGCGCCAGCAGCCAAGATGGAGAGGGGGTGGATGAGCAGTTCTTC.

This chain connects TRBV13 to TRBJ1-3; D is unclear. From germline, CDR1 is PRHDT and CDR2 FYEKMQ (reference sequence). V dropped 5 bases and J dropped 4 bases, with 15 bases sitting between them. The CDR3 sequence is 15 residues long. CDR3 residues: CASSPRVALGNTIYF. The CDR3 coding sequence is TGTGCCAGCAGCCCGAGGGTTGCGTTAGGAAACACCATATATTTT. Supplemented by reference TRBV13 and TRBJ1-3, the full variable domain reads AAGVIQSPRHLIKEKRETATLKCYPIPRHDTVYWYQQGPGQDPQFLISFYEKMQSDKGSIPDRFSAQQFSDYHSELNMSSLELGDSALYFCASSPRVALGNTIYFGEGSWLTVV.

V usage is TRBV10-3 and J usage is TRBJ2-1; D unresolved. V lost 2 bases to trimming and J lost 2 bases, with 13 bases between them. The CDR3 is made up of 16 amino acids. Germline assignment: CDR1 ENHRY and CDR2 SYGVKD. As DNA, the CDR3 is TGTGCCATCAGTGAGACCGTAAAGCCCCCCTACAATGAGCAGTTCTTC. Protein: CAISETVKPPYNEQFF.

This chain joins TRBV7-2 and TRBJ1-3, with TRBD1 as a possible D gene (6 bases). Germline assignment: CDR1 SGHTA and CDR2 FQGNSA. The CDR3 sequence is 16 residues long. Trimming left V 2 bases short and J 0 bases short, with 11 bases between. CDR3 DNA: TGTGCCAGCAGCTTAAAGGGGGGGGGCTCTGGAAACACCATATATTTT. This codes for CASSLKGGGSGNTIYF.

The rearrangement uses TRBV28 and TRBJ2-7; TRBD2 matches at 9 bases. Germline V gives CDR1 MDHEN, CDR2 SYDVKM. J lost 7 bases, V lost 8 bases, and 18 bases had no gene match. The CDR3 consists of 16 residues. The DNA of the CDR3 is TGTGCCAGCTGCAGCCCCGCCCGGGGACTAGCAAGGGAGCAGTACTTC. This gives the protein CASCSPARGLAREQYF.

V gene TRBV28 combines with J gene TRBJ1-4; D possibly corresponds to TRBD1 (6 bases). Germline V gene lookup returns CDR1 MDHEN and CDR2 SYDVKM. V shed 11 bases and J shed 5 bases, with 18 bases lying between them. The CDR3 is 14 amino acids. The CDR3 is CAGRNTGNNEKLFF. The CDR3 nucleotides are TGTGCCGGACGAAACACAGGGAACAATGAAAAACTGTTTTTT.

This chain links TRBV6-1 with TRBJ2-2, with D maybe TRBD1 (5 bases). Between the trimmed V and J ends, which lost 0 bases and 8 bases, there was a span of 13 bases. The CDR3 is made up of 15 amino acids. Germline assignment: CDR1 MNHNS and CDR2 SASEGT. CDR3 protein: CASSEAGRVGGELFF. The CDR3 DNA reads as TGTGCCAGCAGTGAAGCGGGCAGGGTAGGGGGGGAGCTGTTTTTT.